The sequence of this TCR beta chain was determined in a study of lymphopenia after photon versus proton radiotherapy. Whole-study results and caveats: Under photons, naive T cells and diversity fell while effector/memory populations rose. Authors raise, but do not show, better survival with proton therapy. Oligoclonal CD8+ Temra expansion after nadir drove photon patients' diversity drop.

Clones were read by immunoSEQ multiplex PCR, and TCRdb kept only the in-frame ones, dropping some. The sample includes 150,000 or so clones, about nine tenths of them seen just once. As to this clone: Antigen specificity is unknown.

The CDR3 contains 15 residues. Per the germline V gene, CDR1 is MNHNS and CDR2 is SASEGT. The ends lost 6 bases at V and 4 bases at J; junction bases unmatched: 5. The rearrangement uses TRBV6-1 and TRBJ2-1; 11 bases align to TRBD2. The sample in question was peripheral blood, obtained from a patient treated with photon-based radiotherapy. The sequence came from a man aged 45-65 years with gastric cancer. The CDR3 DNA is TGTGCCAGCAGCCCGACTAGCGGGAATTACAATGAGCAGTTCTTC. This encodes CASSPTSGNYNEQFF.